The rows below give T cell receptor beta chains drawn from one sample of a study of cytomegalovirus exposure and HLA in healthy donors. Method: immunoSEQ multiplex PCR; TCRdb's copy keeps in-frame clones and lacks some. Seen here are approximately 140,000 clones, 50% to 75% observed once, and the top ten hold 6% to 8.5%. The sample comprised PBMCs. The source of these receptors is a woman in her sixties in good health and CMV-seropositive. Each CDR3 is given with its conserved first and last residue. A D gene is named only where the DNA matches it firmly. Not every row has a clone size; where given, it reads once, few, many or a size class.

D	size	J	V	CDR3	DNA
NA	few	TRBJ2-3	TRBV6-1	CASSEDGRPTDTQYF	TGTGCCAGCAGTGAAGATGGGCGACCCACAGATACGCAGTATTTT
NA	NA	TRBJ1-5	TRBV4-1	CASSSRGGEPQHF	TGCGCCAGCAGCTCCCGAGGAGGGGAGCCCCAGCATTTT
TRBD1	NA	TRBJ2-3	TRBV15	CATSRDRTGSPTDTQYF	TGTGCCACCAGCAGAGATAGGACAGGGTCACCCACAGATACGCAGTATTTT
NA	NA	TRBJ2-7	TRBV6-5	CASSLGHIYEQYF	TGTGCCAGCAGTTTGGGACACATCTACGAGCAGTACTTC
TRBD1	few	TRBJ1-3	TRBV25-1	CASSERGLGNTIYF	TGTGCCAGCAGTGAAAGGGGGCTCGGAAACACCATATATTTT
TRBD2	NA	TRBJ2-1	TRBV7-7	CASSLAPTSGIYNEQFF	TGTGCTAGCAGCTTAGCCCCGACTAGCGGGATCTACAATGAGCAGTTCTTC
NA	NA	TRBJ1-1	TRBV7-9	CASSLRGQNTEAFF	TGTGCCAGCAGCTTAAGGGGCCAGAACACTGAAGCTTTCTTT
NA	NA	TRBJ2-1	TRBV4-1	CASSHLYLVARGLVVEQFF	TGCGCCAGCAGCCACCTCTACCTAGTAGCGAGAGGTCTGGTTGTTGAGCAGTTCTTC
NA	NA	TRBJ2-5	TRBV7-2	CASRAGRPSGETQYF	TGTGCCAGCAGGGCGGGCAGACCCTCGGGAGAGACCCAGTACTTC
TRBD1	once	TRBJ1-2	TRBV7-3	CASSFTGGEGYTF	TGTGCCAGCAGCTTTACAGGGGGTGAAGGCTACACCTTC
NA	NA	TRBJ1-1	TRBV7-3	CASSLTHGNTEAFF	TGTGCCAGCAGCTTAACCCACGGGAACACTGAAGCTTTCTTT
NA	few	TRBJ1-5	TRBV6-5	CASSPGLQGNQPQHF	TGTGCCAGCAGCCCCGGCCTACAGGGTAATCAGCCCCAGCATTTT
TRBD2	NA	TRBJ2-3	TRBV5-1	CASRIVYIAGGFTDTQYF	TGCGCCAGCAGAATCGTCTATATAGCGGGAGGGTTCACAGATACGCAGTATTTT
NA	few	TRBJ1-4	TRBV25-1	CASSDPSNEKLFF	TGTGCCAGCAGTGATCCCTCGAATGAAAAACTGTTTTTT
TRBD2	NA	TRBJ2-3	TRBV6-1	CASSAGTSPSTDTQYF	TGTGCCAGCAGTGCCGGGACTAGTCCTTCCACAGATACGCAGTATTTT
NA	few	TRBJ2-5	TRBV7-2	CASVQWPNGETQYF	TGTGCCAGCGTTCAATGGCCCAACGGGGAGACCCAGTACTTC
TRBD1	few	TRBJ1-6	TRBV7-6	CASSSRDRNSPLHF	TGTGCCAGCAGCTCCCGGGACAGAAATTCACCCCTCCACTTT
TRBD1	NA	TRBJ1-6	TRBV19	CASLGQGNSPLHF	TGTGCCAGTCTGGGACAGGGGAATTCACCCCTCCACTTT
TRBD1	NA	TRBJ2-3	TRBV14	CASSQMTGADTQYF	TGTGCCAGCAGCCAGATGACAGGGGCAGATACGCAGTATTTT
NA	NA	TRBJ2-7	TRBV4-3	CASSPHGASIYEQYF	TGCGCCAGCAGCCCTCATGGAGCGAGTATCTACGAGCAGTACTTC
NA	NA	TRBJ1-2	TRBV5-1	CASSSGQPRGYGYTF	TGCGCCAGCAGCTCCGGACAGCCTAGAGGCTATGGCTACACCTTC
TRBD1	NA	TRBJ1-2	TRBV2	CASNNRDSGYTF	TGTGCCAGCAATAACCGGGACAGTGGCTACACCTTC
NA	NA	TRBJ2-7	TRBV2	CASSDYSFRQLSYEQYF	TGTGCCAGCAGTGACTATTCTTTTCGACAGCTCTCCTACGAGCAGTACTTC
TRBD1	NA	TRBJ1-1	TRBV5-1	CASSSRQGVTEAFF	TGCGCCAGCAGCTCCAGACAGGGTGTAACTGAGGCTTTCTTT
NA	NA	TRBJ1-1	TRBV5-5	CASSPRGQSEAFF	TGTGCCAGCAGCCCGCGGGGGCAGTCTGAAGCTTTCTTT
NA	NA	TRBJ2-6	TRBV7-3	CASSFQGSGAGANVLTF	TGTGCCAGCAGCTTCCAGGGAAGTGGAGCTGGGGCCAACGTCCTGACTTTC
TRBD2	NA	TRBJ2-7	TRBV2	CASSGRAGTPSEQYF	TGTGCCAGCAGTGGCCGAGCGGGAACTCCCAGCGAGCAGTACTTC
NA	NA	TRBJ2-4	TRBV4-2	CASSQDGGAAKNIQYF	TGTGCCAGCAGCCAAGATGGGGGGGCAGCCAAAAACATTCAGTACTTC
TRBD2	NA	TRBJ2-7	TRBV28	CAGSRAGYEQYF	TGTGCCGGGTCCCGAGCGGGATACGAGCAGTACTTC
NA	few	TRBJ2-6	TRBV2	CASSPTGNGANVLTF	TGTGCCAGCAGTCCCACAGGTAACGGGGCCAACGTCCTGACTTTC
TRBD2	NA	TRBJ2-5	TRBV30	CAWSVGRLAGDSGYF	TGTGCCTGGAGTGTCGGGAGACTAGCGGGAGATTCGGGGTACTTC
NA	NA	TRBJ1-6	TRBV5-1	CASSLGSAGPYNSPLHF	TGCGCCAGCAGCTTGGGGTCAGCGGGGCCCTATAATTCACCCCTCCACTTT
TRBD2	once	TRBJ2-7	TRBV15	CATSRASGSFEQYF	TGTGCCACCAGCAGGGCTAGCGGGTCATTCGAGCAGTACTTC
NA	NA	TRBJ1-5	TRBV7-2	CASSRTGFQPQHF	TGTGCCAGCAGCAGAACAGGGTTCCAGCCCCAGCATTTT
NA	NA	TRBJ2-2	TRBV5-1	CASSLGARAGDTGELFF	TGCGCCAGCAGCTTGGGCGCGAGGGCCGGAGATACCGGGGAGCTGTTTTTT
TRBD1	few	TRBJ1-5	TRBV30	CACDRGGQPQHF	TGTGCCTGTGACAGGGGAGGTCAGCCCCAGCATTTT
NA	few	TRBJ2-7	TRBV19	CASRLGGSYEQYF	TGTGCCAGTAGGCTTGGGGGGTCCTACGAGCAGTACTTC
TRBD2	few	TRBJ2-5	TRBV28	CASNPRSGTSVQETQYF	TGTGCCAGCAACCCGAGGTCCGGGACTAGCGTACAAGAGACCCAGTACTTC
TRBD2	few	TRBJ2-1	TRBV25-1	CASSETSGRYHNEQFF	TGTGCCAGCAGTGAAACTAGCGGGAGGTACCACAATGAGCAGTTCTTC
NA	NA	TRBJ1-5	TRBV9	CASSPGRVDQPQHF	TGTGCCAGCAGCCCCGGGAGGGTCGATCAGCCCCAGCATTTT
NA	NA	TRBJ1-5	TRBV19	CASSMRIGNQPQHF	TGTGCCAGTAGTATGCGGATCGGAAATCAGCCCCAGCATTTT
NA	once	TRBJ2-6	TRBV5-1	CASSWGTRRSGANVLTF	TGCGCCAGCAGCTGGGGGACACGCCGCTCTGGGGCCAACGTCCTGACTTTC
TRBD2	NA	TRBJ2-2	TRBV2	CASSARRTSGTNTGELFF	TGTGCCAGCAGTGCAAGGAGAACTAGCGGGACGAACACCGGGGAGCTGTTTTTT
NA	NA	TRBJ1-1	TRBV19	CASTPGGKAFF	TGTGCCAGTACCCCGGGGGGAAAAGCTTTCTTT
TRBD2	NA	TRBJ2-3	TRBV2	CASREFRLAGGADTQYF	TGTGCCAGCAGAGAGTTCAGACTAGCGGGAGGCGCAGATACGCAGTATTTT
TRBD1	NA	TRBJ1-1	TRBV11-2	CASSLTGDTEAFF	TGTGCCAGCAGCCTCACAGGGGACACTGAAGCTTTCTTT
TRBD2	NA	TRBJ2-2	TRBV9	CASSLQTSGNPVRTGELFF	TGTGCCAGCAGCCTCCAGACTAGCGGGAATCCGGTTCGCACCGGGGAGCTGTTTTTT